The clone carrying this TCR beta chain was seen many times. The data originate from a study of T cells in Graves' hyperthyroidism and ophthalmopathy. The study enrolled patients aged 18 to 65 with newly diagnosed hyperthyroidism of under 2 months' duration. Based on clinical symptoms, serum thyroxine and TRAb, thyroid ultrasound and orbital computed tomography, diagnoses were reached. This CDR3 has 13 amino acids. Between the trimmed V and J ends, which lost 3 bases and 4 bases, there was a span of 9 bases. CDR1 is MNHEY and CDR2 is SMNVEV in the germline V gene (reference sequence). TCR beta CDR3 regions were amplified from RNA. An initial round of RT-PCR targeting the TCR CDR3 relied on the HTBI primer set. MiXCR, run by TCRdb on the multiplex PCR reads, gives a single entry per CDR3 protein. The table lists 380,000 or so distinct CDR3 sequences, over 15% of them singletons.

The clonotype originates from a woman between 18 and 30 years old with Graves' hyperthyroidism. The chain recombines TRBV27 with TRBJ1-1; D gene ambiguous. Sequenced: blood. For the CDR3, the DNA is TGTGCCAGCAGTTTGTTAGCGTCCACTGAAGCTTTCTTT. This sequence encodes CASSLLASTEAFF.